The sample holds a few counts of the clone carrying this T cell receptor beta chain. This sample is drawn from a study of blood T cell repertoires in COVID-19. Participants were aged about 18 to 100 years from around 24 US areas. The CDR3 has 15 amino acids. Trimming took 4 bases from V and 1 from J; bases not matched to a gene: 7. Germline V CDR1 and CDR2: SGHNT, YYREEE (reference sequence). Measured with immunoSEQ multiplex PCR; TCRdb has only the in-frame clones, and not every one. Seen here are fewer than 200,000 clones, around 80% observed once, and the top ten hold 19%. The specimen was PBMCs or T cells enriched from blood (not recorded which). This sequence was found in a woman in her 70s in a cohort exposed to, infected with or recovered from COVID-19 (not recorded which). The J gene is TRBJ2-7, the V gene TRBV5-4, with 8 bases lining up with TRBD1. This chain's CDR3 is CASSTKTGASYEQYF. In nucleotides, the CDR3 is TGTGCCAGCAGCACCAAGACAGGGGCATCCTACGAGCAGTACTTC. The full variable domain, rest sourced from reference TRBV5-4 and TRBJ2-7, is ETGVTQSPTHLIKTRGQQVTLRCSSQSGHNTVSWYQQALGQGPQFIFQYYREEENGRGNFPPRFSGLQFPNYSSELNVNALELDDSALYLCASSTKTGASYEQYFGPGTRLTVT.